This T cell receptor beta chain originates from a study of blood T cell repertoires in COVID-19 (TCRdb year 2020). The study in broad terms: The collaborator samples originated in the United States, Italy and Spain and spanned the acute and convalescent phases of COVID-19. The material from the prospective study consisted of cDNA or gDNA derived from T cells, B-cell-depleted T cells, or PBMCs. Subjects who had been exposed to COVID-19, were actively infected with it, or had recovered from it provided the deeply sampled blood TCRbeta repertoires that made up the dataset. A freely available public database, intended as a resource for researchers studying the immune response to SARS-CoV-2, is where the repertoires were released. The samples were drawn from two sources: the first 160 participants of the ongoing ImmuneRACE study, and 1,254 subjects contributed by 6 global collaborators. Sample metadata almost always included a de-identified subject ID, COVID-19 status, age in years and sex. Where HLA class I and class II types were available, the types were taken from metadata supplied by the sample provider, not from assay-based typing.

Results and caveats for the whole study, not just this receptor: How much clinical and demographic metadata was included differed by source and by participant, and the metadata was provided uncurated.

The immunoSEQ Assay, a bias-controlled multiplex PCR, was used to amplify TCRbeta CDR3 regions from genomic DNA. The study's own analysis went as follows. Nucleated cell counts per sample were estimated from amplification of reference gene primers within the assay. Sequence reads were collapsed and filtered to measure the absolute abundance of every unique TCRbeta CDR3 rearrangement. For each sample, productive Simpson clonality was calculated as the square root of Simpson's diversity index over productive rearrangements. TCRdb stores this immuneACCESS table with in-frame sequences only. Part of the clones is absent; in the studies checked, under half of the shortfall reflects unresolved V genes, and no reason is known for the rest. That table is the source of V, J and clone size, and D and trimming were worked out from the DNA. The sample table contains about 100,000 clones; only one count was recorded for 65% to 75% of them. The ten largest clones take up about 6% of the sample.

The cysteine opens and the phenylalanine closes a CDR3 of 13 amino acids. Here the CDR3 DNA is all that survives: 39 bases in frame from base 1. Deletion took 4 bases off V and 5 bases off J, with a span of 9 bases between the germline ends. The germline V gene (reference sequence) provides CDR1 MNHEY and CDR2 SMNVEV. Collaborating institutions collected whole blood in K2EDTA tubes following their own protocols. Collaborator samples were shipped for TCRbeta analysis as frozen whole blood, isolated PBMCs, or DNA extracted from either sample type. As for this clone: Its binding antigen is unknown. No qualities accompany the bases; no much larger clone lies one base away.

The rearrangement combines TRBV27 with TRBJ2-1; the D gene lacks a confident call. The receptor was isolated from an older man with acute or convalescent COVID-19. The specimen sequenced was peripheral blood. CDR3 sequence: CASSYKENNEQFF. The nucleotide sequence is TGTGCCAGCAGTTACAAAGAAAACAATGAGCAGTTCTTC.